This TCR beta chain was captured by sequencing in a study of beta chain features in type 1 diabetes. Overall study: There was similarity between patients and healthy donors in age, gender and cell yields. Taken together, all samples contributed fewer than 110 million examined sorted cells. Findings and caveats of the study: Naive, central memory and regulatory TCRB repertoires appeared more similar among patients than healthy donors.

V lost 4 bases, J lost 6 bases, and 6 bases stayed unmatched. The CDR3 consists of 12 residues. Germline CDR1 SQVTM, CDR2 ANQGSEA. This clone was counted ten times or more. Its antigen is still unknown. Averaging around 120 mL, one heparinised blood draw came from each individual donor. All of the isolated RNA was reverse transcribed, so expressed TCRB transcripts were sequenced. TCRdb keeps only in-frame clones here, not all; method: immunoSEQ multiplex PCR. The sample includes about 150,000 clones, approximately 12% of them seen just once. Sequences were obtained from central memory CD4+ T cells from blood. This clonotype was obtained from a man aged 18 to 35 in good health. This chain connects TRBV29-1 to TRBJ2-7; 7 bases are a match to TRBD1. As DNA, the CDR3 is TGCAGCGTTGTGGCAGGGGGTATCGAGCAGTACTTC. This sequence encodes CSVVAGGIEQYF.